This entry is about one T cell receptor beta chain. Its antigen is not known. Trimming pared 1 base from V and 11 bases from J, leaving 14 bases between. The CDR3 loop spans 13 amino acids. The germline gives CDR1 SGHNT, CDR2 YENEEA. Using immunoSEQ multiplex PCR, the repertoire was profiled, and TCRdb retains in-frame clones only, with some absent. The table lists more than 90,000 clones, more than 80% of them singletons. The data belong to a study of graft-versus-host responses after intestinal transplantation. The overall study: Multivisceral, liver-intestinal, or isolated intestinal transplants were received by the recipients. Findings of the study overall: Among recipient marrow samples, GvH clones were found; some appeared first in ileum or blood. Early declines in HvG clones that occurred post-transplant were associated with peak circulating GvH clone levels.

V gene TRBV11-3 combines with J gene TRBJ1-1; D remains unclear. Sequenced material: unstimulated CD4+ T cells sorted from spleen or lymph node cells, taken before transplant. The receptor was derived from a human donor who was the organ donor for an intestinal transplant. The CDR3 DNA is TGTGCCAGCAGCTTAGTCACTAAAGGTAAGGCTTTCTTT. Its protein product is CASSLVTKGKAFF.